This passage covers 19 T cell receptor beta chains from one sample sequenced in a study of shared clonotypes between healthy human individuals. Sequencing was performed with immunoSEQ multiplex PCR; in TCRdb, only in-frame clones are kept and a portion is missing. The data contain 550,000 to 750,000 clones, about 90% of them singletons. CD8 cells regarded as naive lacked CD45RO, were positively chosen for CCR7, and omitted terminally differentiated effector memory CD45RA+ cells. The sample taken for sequencing was naive CD8+ T cells sorted from blood. These receptor sequences come from a man under 40 in good health.

This rearrangement joins TRBV10-3 to TRBJ1-2; no definite D call. Per the germline V gene, CDR1 is ENHRY and CDR2 is SYGVKD. The CDR3 has 16 amino acids. V lost 4 bases and J lost 2, with 17 bases in between. The CDR3 coding sequence is TGTGCCATCAGTGGGGCCAGAAACAATTGGAACTATGGCTACACCTTC. Protein product: CAISGARNNWNYGYTF.

This clone appeared a single time. This sequence joins TRBV6-5 and TRBJ1-2, with 7 positions matching TRBD1. The CDR3 is 15 residues long. Germline V gives CDR1 MNHEY, CDR2 SVGAGI. The ends lost 7 bases at V and 6 bases at J; junction bases unmatched: 14. Here the CDR3 reads CASIEKDRAPDGYTF. In DNA form, the CDR3 reads TGTGCCAGCATCGAAAAAGACAGGGCACCCGATGGCTACACCTTC.

CDR3 residues: CASSTAWLGEQYF. The DNA for the CDR3 is TGTGCCAGCTCGACGGCCTGGCTTGGCGAGCAGTACTTC. The V call is TRBV18, the J call TRBJ2-7; no reliable D call. V was cut by 6 bases and J by 6 bases, with 15 bases left in between. The CDR3 is 13 residues long. Germline CDR1 is KGHSH and CDR2 is LQKENI.

This chain links TRBV6-6 with TRBJ2-1; tentative D call: TRBD2 (5 bases). Germline CDR1 is MNHNY and CDR2 is SVGAGI (reference sequence). V lost 2 bases and J lost 10, with 9 bases in between. This CDR3 is 12 amino acids long. CDR3 region: CASSYRLAEQFF. CDR3 coding DNA: TGTGCCAGCAGTTACCGTCTAGCAGAGCAGTTCTTC.

This chain uses TRBV11-2 with TRBJ2-7; no firm D call. CDR3 size: 13 residues. Germline CDR1 reads SGHAT; CDR2 reads FQNNGV. V was trimmed by 1 base and J by 4 bases, leaving 8 bases between them. DNA for the CDR3: TGTGCCAGCAGCTTAGGGAGTAAGTACGAGCAGTACTTC. Protein sequence: CASSLGSKYEQYF.

V gene TRBV9 combines with J gene TRBJ2-6, with 9 bases aligning to TRBD1. J was trimmed by 2 bases and V by 0 bases; bases with no gene match: 6. CDR1 and CDR2 (germline): SGDLS, YYNGEE. The CDR3 loop spans 18 amino acids. The CDR3 spells CASSVEGQGLAGANVLTF. The CDR3 nucleotides read TGTGCCAGCAGCGTAGAGGGACAGGGACTTGCTGGGGCCAACGTCCTGACTTTC.

The gene calls are TRBV9 and TRBJ2-3; possible D gene TRBD2, 6 bases. CDR3 length: 17 residues. Trimming stripped 4 bases from V and 0 bases from J, with 18 bases between. Germline-derived CDR1 and CDR2 are SGDLS and YYNGEE. CDR3 sequence (DNA): TGTGCCAGCAGCACATATGGGACTTCCCCTAGCACAGATACGCAGTATTTT. It yields the protein CASSTYGTSPSTDTQYF. The full variable domain, completed using reference TRBV9 and TRBJ2-3, is DSGVTQTPKHLITATGQRVTLRCSPRSGDLSVYWYQQSLDQGLQFLIQYYNGEERAKGNILERFSAQQFPDLHSELNLSSLELGDSALYFCASSTYGTSPSTDTQYFGPGTRLTVL.

The chain employs TRBV4-3 and TRBJ1-1; D unresolved. In germline, CDR1 is LGHNA, CDR2 YSLEER. The CDR3 contains 14 residues. V lost 6 bases and J lost 7, with 18 bases in between. For the CDR3, the DNA is TGCGCCAGCAGGCTTTTAGGTTCTCGTGATGAAGCTTTCTTT. Its protein product is CASRLLGSRDEAFF.

The chain employs TRBV5-6 and TRBJ2-7; unclear D gene. There are 13 residues in the CDR3. V was shortened by 4 bases and J by 3 bases, with 11 bases between the two germline ends. The germline CDR1 and CDR2 sequences are SGHDT and YYEEEE. The DNA for the CDR3 is TGTGCCAGCAGCCCGGTGGGTATCTACGAGCAGTACTTC. It translates to CASSPVGIYEQYF.

This clone was found a few times. The chain links TRBV6-5 to TRBJ2-1, with D possibly being TRBD1 (5 bases). Trimming left V 0 bases short and J 4 bases short, with 10 bases between. The V gene's germline CDR1 is MNHEY and CDR2 SVGAGI. The CDR3 runs to 15 residues. The CDR3 spells CASSYSGLKYNEQFF. The DNA for the CDR3 is TGTGCCAGCAGTTACTCGGGGCTGAAGTACAATGAGCAGTTCTTC.

The chain combines TRBV4-1 with TRBJ2-3; 11 bases line up with TRBD2. Germline V gives CDR1 MGHRA, CDR2 YSYEKL. CDR3 size: 17 residues. V was pared by 3 bases and J by 2 bases, with 7 bases of the junction left unmatched. CDR3 loop: CASSHPGTSGLTDTQYF. CDR3 in DNA: TGCGCCAGCAGCCACCCCGGGACTAGCGGCCTCACAGATACGCAGTATTTT.

The rearrangement joins TRBV15 to TRBJ1-5; TRBD1 might be the D (5 bases). The CDR3 contains 15 residues. V shed 0 bases and J shed 7 bases, with 13 bases lying between them. Germline lookup yields CDR1 LNHNV and CDR2 YYDKDF (reference sequence). CDR3 sequence reads: CATSRDGQGVQPQHF. The DNA of the CDR3 is TGTGCCACCAGCAGAGACGGTCAGGGTGTACAGCCCCAGCATTTT.

In nucleotides, the CDR3 is TGTGCCAGCAGCCATCGACAGGGGATGGGTTCCTACGAGCAGTACTTC. It codes for CASSHRQGMGSYEQYF. The chain combines TRBV7-9 with TRBJ2-7; 8 positions agree with TRBD1. The CDR3 runs 16 residues. After removal of 5 bases from V and 1 base from J, the junction contained 10 bases not matched to a gene. CDR1 SEHNR and CDR2 FQNEAQ come from the germline V gene (reference sequence).

The gene calls are TRBV2 and TRBJ1-1; 7 nucleotides agree with TRBD1. The germline CDR1 and CDR2 sequences are SNHLY and FYNNEI. This CDR3 has 15 amino acids. The J segment lost 1 base and the V segment lost 5 bases, leaving 7 bases of the junction unmatched. CDR3 region: CASSPSRDRNTEAFF. DNA of the CDR3: TGTGCCAGCAGTCCCTCCCGGGACAGGAACACTGAAGCTTTCTTT.

This chain joins TRBV7-9 and TRBJ1-1, with D perhaps matching TRBD1 (5 bases). V lost 3 bases to trimming and J lost 1 base, with 12 bases between them. The CDR3 consists of 15 residues. Germline-derived CDR1 and CDR2 are SEHNR and FQNEAQ (reference sequence). The CDR3 reads CASSLGPSPNTEAFF. CDR3 in DNA: TGTGCCAGCAGCTTGGGGCCCTCGCCGAACACTGAAGCTTTCTTT.

V gene TRBV15 combines with J gene TRBJ2-1, with TRBD1 as a possible D gene (6 bases). V dropped 2 bases and J dropped 8 bases, with 10 bases sitting between them. This CDR3 contains 13 residues. The germline CDR1 and CDR2 sequences are LNHNV and YYDKDF (reference sequence). CDR3 in amino acids: CATSRTTGHEQFF. Here the CDR3 DNA reads TGTGCCACCAGCAGAACGACAGGTCATGAGCAGTTCTTC.

The chain links TRBV19 to TRBJ2-6, with D unresolved. Germline CDR1 and CDR2: LNHDA and SQIVND (reference sequence). The CDR3 is 16 residues long. V was trimmed by 6 bases and J by 0 bases, leaving 12 bases between them. CDR3 region: CASRTPVGSGANVLTF. The CDR3 region has the DNA TGTGCCAGTAGGACCCCCGTGGGCTCTGGGGCCAACGTCCTGACTTTC.

The chain links TRBV6-1 to TRBJ2-7, with 7 nucleotides matching TRBD1. The CDR3 is 14 amino acids. Germline assignment: CDR1 MNHNS and CDR2 SASEGT. V lost 7 bases, J lost 0 bases, and 6 bases stayed unmatched. CDR3 region: CASTQDRSSYEQYF. For the CDR3, the DNA is TGTGCCAGCACTCAGGACAGGAGCTCCTACGAGCAGTACTTC.

The rearrangement joins TRBV27 to TRBJ2-6, with D possibly matching TRBD1 (5 bases). The CDR3 consists of 17 residues. V lost 6 bases, J lost 4 bases, and 19 bases lay in between. Germline CDR1 and CDR2: MNHEY and SMNVEV (reference sequence). Here the CDR3 reads CASSQPTGLRGANVLTF. DNA of the CDR3: TGTGCCAGCAGCCAACCCACAGGTCTTCGGGGGGCCAACGTCCTGACTTTC.